Sequencing of this TCR beta chain was carried out in a study of T cells after yellow fever vaccination. Study findings and constraints: Reappearing after the booster were most of the clones from primary vaccination (96% CD4, about 87% CD8).

Turning to this clonotype: Its antigen remains unknown.

In TCRdb, the 5' RACE reads were re-called with MiXCR into one record per CDR3 protein. In the table there are about 580,000 distinct CDR3 sequences, about a sixth of which are singletons. The germline V gene has CDR1 SGHRS and CDR2 YFSETQ. The trim removed 5 bases at V and 5 bases at J, leaving 8 bases unmatched. This CDR3 is 14 amino acids long. This sequence was found in a young man who received the YFV17D yellow fever vaccine. J is TRBJ2-3 and V is TRBV5-1, with TRBD2 matching over 7 bases. Sequencing used PBMCs, obtained roughly 5 days after the first yellow fever vaccination. The CDR3 reads CASRGLVGGDTQYF. The CDR3 DNA is TGCGCCAGCAGAGGACTAGTGGGTGGAGATACGCAGTATTTT.